This record concerns one T cell receptor (beta chain) sequence. No antigen is known for it. No quality values exist for individual bases; no much larger clone is one base distant. CDR1 and CDR2 are read off the germline V gene as SGHRS and YFSETQ. At the junction V is shortened by 5 bases and J by 0 bases, with 11 bases in between. The CDR3 contains 14 residues, cysteine and phenylalanine counted. The kept DNA is CDR3 alone, 42 bases in frame from the first base. TCRbeta CDR3 regions were amplified from genomic DNA using the immunoSEQ Assay, a bias-controlled multiplex PCR. In the paper's pipeline: Nucleated cell counts per sample were estimated from amplification of reference gene primers within the assay. To quantify the absolute abundance of each unique TCRbeta CDR3 rearrangement, sequence reads were collapsed and filtered. For each sample, productive Simpson clonality was calculated by taking the square root of Simpson's diversity index across productive rearrangements. Held by TCRdb, this immuneACCESS table contains in-frame sequences only and omits some clones. Under half of the omission traces to an unresolved V gene where checked; the cause of the rest is unknown. Clone size and V and J calls were adopted from that table, with D and trimming inferred from the DNA. This sample has fewer than 150,000 clones in its table, and 85% to 90% of those were observed once. Clones ranked in the top ten supply roughly a tenth of the sample.

These data are taken from a study of blood T cell repertoires in COVID-19 (dated by TCRdb to 2020 to 2022). With respect to the entire study: Samples from collaborators originated in the United States, Italy and Spain and spanned both the acute and convalescent phases of COVID-19. The material from the prospective study consisted of cDNA or gDNA derived from T cells, B-cell-depleted T cells, or PBMCs. Deeply sampled blood TCRbeta repertoires from subjects exposed to, actively infected with, or recovered from COVID-19 were included in the dataset. The repertoires were released in a freely available public database intended as a resource for research on the immune response to SARS-CoV-2. Samples were obtained from the ongoing ImmuneRACE study (first 160 participants) and from approximately 1,200 subjects provided by 6 global collaborators. A de-identified subject ID, COVID-19 status, age in years and sex were almost always included in the sample metadata. Where available, HLA class I and class II types were obtained from metadata supplied by the sample provider rather than from assay-based typing.

The investigation overall reported the following: The amount of clinical and demographic metadata varied by source and participant and was provided uncurated.

Whole blood was collected in K2EDTA tubes by collaborating institutions according to the institutions' own protocols. For TCRbeta analysis, collaborators shipped samples in one of three forms: frozen whole blood, isolated PBMCs, or DNA extracted from either of those sample types. The sequenced material came from peripheral blood. The chain links TRBV5-1 with TRBJ1-1, with no confident D gene call. This receptor was obtained from a man in his forties or fifties with active or convalescent COVID-19. The CDR3 protein: CASSLSIMNTEAFF. The DNA sequence follows: TGCGCCAGCAGTCTATCGATCATGAACACTGAAGCTTTCTTT.